This T cell receptor beta chain came from a study of CD8+CD57+ T cells in acquired aplastic anemia. This clonotype has more than one count but fewer than ten. Its antigen is unidentified. Study-wide findings and caveats: With respect to CD8+ Simpson's diversity, patients and controls did not differ significantly.

This CDR3 has 13 residues. V was pared by 2 bases and J by 6 bases, with 1 base of the junction left unmatched. Germline V gives CDR1 SGHVS, CDR2 FQNEAQ. Selection for sequencing was limited to patients who had shown CD8+CD57+ cell expansion by flow cytometry. Template material for TCR beta VDJ and CDR3 profiling consisted of genomic DNA. TCRdb independently ran MiXCR on the reads; one entry per CDR3 protein. Among over 250,000 distinct CDR3 sequences listed, approximately 58% were seen once. The chain has TRBV7-8 and TRBJ2-3, with TRBD1 identical over 8 bases. Sequencing used sorted CD4+, CD8+, or CD8+CD57+ T cells (not recorded which) from PBMCs. The receptor was isolated from a human donor with aplastic anemia. The CDR3 bases are TGTGCCAGCAGCTTACGACAGGGGGATACGCAGTATTTT. Translation: CASSLRQGDTQYF.